The subject of this entry is one T cell receptor beta chain. The data are from a study of regulatory T cells in long-lasting Graves disease. With 3 bases removed from V and 0 bases from J, the gap between germline ends came to 8 bases. The CDR3 consists of 15 residues. The V gene's germline CDR1 is KGHDR and CDR2 SFDVKD. The time point: persistent/refractory GD, antithyroid drugs over 5 years with positive TRAb. Making the TCR library involved RNA that had been extracted from PBMCs. Building of the TCR beta libraries involved iRepertoire HTBI primers and Arm-PCR of CDR3 regions. TCRdb reprocessed the multiplex PCR reads with MiXCR, giving one entry per CDR3 protein. The table includes around 430,000 distinct CDR3 sequences, around a fifth detected once.

Sample: peripheral blood mononuclear cells (PBMCs), taken when the disease was refractory, from a patient treated with antithyroid drugs. The sequence was collected from a female donor with Graves disease. V usage is TRBV24-1 and J usage is TRBJ2-1, with D possibly being TRBD2 (5 bases). The DNA of the CDR3 is TGTGCCACCAGTGATACGGGATCCTCCTACAATGAGCAGTTCTTC. Translating gives CATSDTGSSYNEQFF.